The rows below give T cell receptor beta chains drawn from one sample of a study of T cells in Graves' hyperthyroidism and ophthalmopathy. TCRdb re-derived calls from the multiplex PCR reads in MiXCR, one entry per CDR3 protein. The sample yields under 350,000 distinct CDR3 sequences, 13% seen once. What was sequenced was blood. These receptor sequences come from a woman aged 30 to 39 with Graves' hyperthyroidism that later progressed to Graves' ophthalmopathy. Each CDR3 is given without its conserved first and last residue.

j_gene: TRBJ1-1
v_gene: TRBV20-1
CDR3aa: SATDQQLMNTEAF

j_gene: TRBJ2-1
v_gene: TRBV10-3
CDR3aa: AISESWNEQF

j_gene: TRBJ2-7
v_gene: TRBV7-3
CDR3aa: ASSVRAPGELY

j_gene: TRBJ2-1
v_gene: TRBV5-1
CDR3aa: ASSSGLAGSNEQF

j_gene: TRBJ2-3
v_gene: TRBV6-1
CDR3aa: ASSALSGGGLTDTQY

j_gene: TRBJ2-1
v_gene: TRBV11-3
CDR3aa: ASSLVTGTGAYNEQF

j_gene: TRBJ2-7
v_gene: TRBV28
CDR3aa: ASSLLPTSGRGEQY

j_gene: TRBJ2-5
v_gene: TRBV28
CDR3aa: ASNSVRLAQGETQY

j_gene: TRBJ2-3
v_gene: TRBV7-2
CDR3aa: ASRGLLDTQY

j_gene: TRBJ2-1
v_gene: TRBV6-2/TRBV6-3
CDR3aa: ASSRRDSYNEQF

j_gene: TRBJ2-2
v_gene: TRBV10-2
CDR3aa: ASSDPGTSTGELF

j_gene: TRBJ2-2
v_gene: TRBV24-1
CDR3aa: ATSDLKREGNTGELF

j_gene: TRBJ2-7
v_gene: TRBV28
CDR3aa: ASSALQGANEQY

j_gene: TRBJ1-1
v_gene: TRBV28
CDR3aa: ASRPGSMNTEAF

j_gene: TRBJ2-7
v_gene: TRBV2
CDR3aa: ASSETETYEQY

j_gene: TRBJ1-4
v_gene: TRBV27
CDR3aa: ASRGQGNEKLF

j_gene: TRBJ2-1
v_gene: TRBV18
CDR3aa: ASSPRVMTGDEQF

j_gene: TRBJ1-5
v_gene: TRBV24-1
CDR3aa: ATSDLRDNQPQH

j_gene: TRBJ1-2
v_gene: TRBV20-1
CDR3aa: SARIKQTGRLNYGYT

j_gene: TRBJ1-3
v_gene: TRBV7-8
CDR3aa: ASSWGTGGINTIY

j_gene: TRBJ2-5
v_gene: TRBV20-1
CDR3aa: SALSEGRGQETQY

j_gene: TRBJ1-5
v_gene: TRBV19
CDR3aa: ASSPQQGRLDQPQH

j_gene: TRBJ2-2
v_gene: TRBV9
CDR3aa: ASSVEWTRNTGELF

j_gene: TRBJ2-1
v_gene: TRBV6-2/TRBV6-3
CDR3aa: ASSYSVEDSYNEQF

j_gene: TRBJ1-1
v_gene: TRBV29-1
CDR3aa: SVGGIAEAF

j_gene: TRBJ1-5
v_gene: TRBV11-2
CDR3aa: ASSLTGEGNQPQH

j_gene: TRBJ2-1
v_gene: TRBV6-1
CDR3aa: ASSSLPPRDEQF

j_gene: TRBJ1-3
v_gene: TRBV28
CDR3aa: ASSRHGNTIY

j_gene: TRBJ1-4
v_gene: TRBV6-1
CDR3aa: ASSGQPNEKLF

j_gene: TRBJ1-5
v_gene: TRBV12-3/TRBV12-4
CDR3aa: ASTEYNNQPQH

j_gene: TRBJ2-3
v_gene: TRBV7-9
CDR3aa: ASSFFSGVPDTQY

j_gene: TRBJ2-7
v_gene: TRBV28
CDR3aa: ASSLEGGFLRAHEQY

j_gene: TRBJ1-6
v_gene: TRBV10-3
CDR3aa: AITGQTNSPLH

j_gene: TRBJ2-7
v_gene: TRBV7-8
CDR3aa: ASMRRGYYEQY

j_gene: TRBJ1-1
v_gene: TRBV12-3/TRBV12-4
CDR3aa: ASSSRENTEAF

j_gene: TRBJ1-2
v_gene: TRBV7-9
CDR3aa: ASSLAPGNYGYT

j_gene: TRBJ1-1
v_gene: TRBV20-1
CDR3aa: SAIEPGQGIKAF

j_gene: TRBJ1-1
v_gene: TRBV18
CDR3aa: ASSPWGGDTEAF

j_gene: TRBJ2-2
v_gene: TRBV5-4
CDR3aa: ASSFIAGGFTGELF

j_gene: TRBJ2-1
v_gene: TRBV18
CDR3aa: ASSPAQTGYNEQF

j_gene: TRBJ2-7
v_gene: TRBV19
CDR3aa: ATSGGKYEQY

j_gene: TRBJ2-1
v_gene: TRBV12-3/TRBV12-4
CDR3aa: ASSFWGEEGDEQF

j_gene: TRBJ2-1
v_gene: TRBV11-2
CDR3aa: ASSLLLAGGPNEQF

j_gene: TRBJ1-1
v_gene: TRBV28
CDR3aa: ASSLGAGVLTEAF

j_gene: TRBJ2-5
v_gene: TRBV29-1
CDR3aa: SVPTGRRETQY

j_gene: TRBJ2-1
v_gene: TRBV7-9
CDR3aa: ASSFSGLNNEQF

j_gene: TRBJ1-2
v_gene: TRBV28
CDR3aa: ASSLINGQKYT

j_gene: TRBJ2-1
v_gene: TRBV6-2/TRBV6-3
CDR3aa: ASSPRSIVKGDKRNNEQF

j_gene: TRBJ2-7
v_gene: TRBV5-1
CDR3aa: ASSPDGGRTYEQY

j_gene: TRBJ1-3
v_gene: TRBV28
CDR3aa: ASVTGQGIYSGNTIY

j_gene: TRBJ2-1
v_gene: TRBV28
CDR3aa: ASGPSRGLALYNEQF

j_gene: TRBJ1-2
v_gene: TRBV5-5
CDR3aa: ASSLTGLKSNGYT

j_gene: TRBJ2-3
v_gene: TRBV7-8
CDR3aa: ASSLGGGRFTDTQY